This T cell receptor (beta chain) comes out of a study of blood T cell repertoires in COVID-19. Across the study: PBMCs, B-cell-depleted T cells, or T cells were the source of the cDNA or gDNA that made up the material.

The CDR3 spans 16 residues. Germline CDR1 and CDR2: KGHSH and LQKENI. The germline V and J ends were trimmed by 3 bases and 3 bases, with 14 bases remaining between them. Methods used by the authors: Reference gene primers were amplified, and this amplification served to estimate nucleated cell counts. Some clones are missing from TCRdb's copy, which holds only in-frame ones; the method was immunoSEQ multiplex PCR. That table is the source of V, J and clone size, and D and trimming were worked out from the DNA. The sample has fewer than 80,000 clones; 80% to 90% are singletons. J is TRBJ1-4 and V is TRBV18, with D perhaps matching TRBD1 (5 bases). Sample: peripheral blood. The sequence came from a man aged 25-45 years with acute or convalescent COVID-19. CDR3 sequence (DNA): TGTGCCAGCTCACCTCGGCAGGGTATGGCTAATGAAAAACTGTTTTTT. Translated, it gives CASSPRQGMANEKLFF.